This is a list of T cell receptor beta chains from one sample in a study of T cells in Graves' hyperthyroidism and ophthalmopathy. TCRdb itself ran the multiplex PCR reads through MiXCR, one entry per CDR3 protein. The sample has roughly 300,000 distinct CDR3 sequences, 20% to 30% seen once. The source material was blood. The receptors originated from a man aged 35 to 55 with Graves' hyperthyroidism that later progressed to Graves' ophthalmopathy. Each CDR3 is given without its conserved first and last residue.

J gene	V gene	CDR3 protein
TRBJ2-2	TRBV5-6	ASSLVGQGPNIGELF
TRBJ1-5	TRBV28	ASRTPNQPQH
TRBJ1-1	TRBV30	ATHKTGANTEAF
TRBJ2-5	TRBV6-1	ASNGGGTVEETQY
TRBJ1-5	TRBV12-3/TRBV12-4	ASSLVQGSQPQH
TRBJ2-7	TRBV28	ASSLSVSSYEQY
TRBJ2-7	TRBV11-1	ASSYKLAGLTYEQY
TRBJ2-3	TRBV28	ASSLQLYTDTQY
TRBJ2-5	TRBV28	ASSQKRETQY
TRBJ1-1	TRBV5-1	ASSLADSPNNKAF
TRBJ1-5	TRBV28	ASSPGGLYSNQPQH
TRBJ2-2	TRBV4-1	ASSQPYGTGELF
TRBJ2-7	TRBV13	ASSPVTRSYEQY
TRBJ2-2	TRBV12-3/TRBV12-4	ASSRQGRLNTGELF
TRBJ2-2	TRBV11-2	ASRARTGHTGELF
TRBJ1-1	TRBV5-1	ASSLVRTDLNTEAF
TRBJ2-7	TRBV6-2/TRBV6-3	ASSTGQSYEQY
TRBJ2-5	TRBV12-3/TRBV12-4	ASRRRLAGLETQY
TRBJ2-5	TRBV6-2/TRBV6-3	ASSNGLTKETQY
TRBJ1-5	TRBV10-3	AISPGLPETNQPQH
TRBJ2-7	TRBV19	ASSMAGKKNYEQY
TRBJ1-2	TRBV19	ASSIRRTPGHGYT
TRBJ2-5	TRBV12-3/TRBV12-4	ASTETEEETQY
TRBJ1-1	TRBV6-1	AIGLGTEAF
TRBJ2-7	TRBV7-6	ASSLAGLGNEQY
TRBJ1-5	TRBV24-1	ATSAGAGDQPQH
TRBJ1-4	TRBV18	ASSLLREGSGEKLF
TRBJ1-1	TRBV3-1	ASSPSGVGSTEAF
TRBJ2-5	TRBV5-4	ASSHGTEVETQY
TRBJ2-7	TRBV28	ASNGGGVGEQY
TRBJ1-2	TRBV27	ASSSGMSGNYGYT
TRBJ2-5	TRBV27	ASSSGLAEGQVYQETQY
TRBJ1-5	TRBV28	ASNDRGEQPQH
TRBJ2-7	TRBV5-1	ASSEAGGRYEQY
TRBJ2-7	TRBV28	ASSQGLSSYEQY
TRBJ2-7	TRBV6-2/TRBV6-3	ASRGYGRSSYEQY
TRBJ1-2	TRBV2	ASEGRDPWSYGYT
TRBJ2-7	TRBV10-2	ASNKNQLDEQY
TRBJ1-1	TRBV5-1	ASSSPTGGAIEAF
TRBJ2-5	TRBV19	ATRSGQETQY
TRBJ2-7	TRBV29-1	SVEDSPTGDNEQY
TRBJ2-7	TRBV5-1	ASSGTSPYEQY
TRBJ2-7	TRBV7-3	ASSLRPGSPYEQY
TRBJ1-1	TRBV6-5	ASSYSTAPRVGTEAF
TRBJ1-2	TRBV19	ASNSPTGQANYGYT